This paragraph reports one TCR beta chain. Its specificity is not known. The entry originates in a study of glioma-infiltrating T cells. Findings and caveats of the study: Above-expected tissue-blood divergence occurred in all gliomas, most in low-grade ones. Tissue and blood shared very few CDR3 sequences.

V gave up 4 bases and J gave up 2 bases, with 12 bases separating them. Germline V gene data show CDR1 as LNHDA and CDR2 as SQIVND (reference sequence). The CDR3 extends over 15 amino acids. Amplification of TCR alpha and beta CDR3 regions from RNA used iRepertoire nested multiplex PCR. Input was about 85-400 ng of tissue mRNA or PBMC total RNA. Using its own MiXCR run on the multiplex PCR reads, TCRdb lists one record per CDR3 protein. The sample lists roughly 200,000 distinct CDR3 sequences; 30% to 40% were seen once. This chain connects TRBV19 to TRBJ2-1; D possibly uses TRBD1 or TRBD2 (5 bases each). This clonotype originated in a human donor with low-grade glioma or glioblastoma, undergoing nonglioma brain surgery, or in good health (not recorded which). Sequencing was performed on glioma tissue, nonneoplastic brain tissue, or PBMCs (not recorded which). CDR3 nucleotides: TGTGCCAGTAGTACCGAACCGGGACCCTACAATGAGCAGTTCTTC. It codes for CASSTEPGPYNEQFF.